The 5 T cell receptor beta chains below were found in one sample sequenced in a study of blood T cell repertoires in COVID-19. The table came from immunoSEQ multiplex PCR; TCRdb's copy has only in-frame clones and leaves some out. The table shows about 130,000 clones, with approximately 84% occurring only once. Material: peripheral blood. These receptors all stem from a human donor in a cohort sampled during active COVID-19.

For the CDR3, the DNA is TGTGCCAGCAGTACCGCCGGGCCGACGGGGAACTATGGCTACACCTTC. As protein: CASSTAGPTGNYGYTF. The V call is TRBV2, the J call TRBJ1-2, with D hard to call. In germline, CDR1 is SNHLY, CDR2 FYNNEI. CDR3 length: 16 amino acids. The ends were cut back, 5 bases at V and 2 bases at J, with 18 bases in the middle.

V is TRBV27 and J is TRBJ1-1; D remains ambiguous. Trimming removed 5 bases at V and 0 bases at J, with 10 bases between. This CDR3 contains 14 residues. CDR1 MNHEY and CDR2 SMNVEV come from the germline V gene (reference sequence). CDR3 sequence (DNA): TGTGCCAGCAGTCCCCGCCGCGTGAACACTGAAGCTTTCTTT. Protein product: CASSPRRVNTEAFF.

This chain connects TRBV30 to TRBJ2-7, with D unresolved. Germline V gene sequence: CDR1 GTSNPN, CDR2 SVGIG (reference sequence). The V end was cut by 2 bases, the J end by 6 bases, with 11 bases between. The CDR3 extends over 12 amino acids. CDR3 in DNA: TGTGCCTGGAGTAAGACTGTTCTCGAGCAGTACTTC. Protein sequence: CAWSKTVLEQYF.

The chain carries TRBV19 and TRBJ2-1, with TRBD2 matching 10 bases. There are 13 residues in the CDR3. CDR1 is LNHDA, CDR2 SQIVND, per germline (reference sequence). Unmatched junction bases numbered 2, after V lost 10 bases and J lost 2 bases. This chain's CDR3 is CATSGGAYNEQFF. The CDR3 DNA sequence: TGTGCCACCAGCGGGGGGGCCTACAATGAGCAGTTCTTC.

The V and J genes are TRBV14 and TRBJ1-2, with 10 bases matching TRBD1. Germline loops: CDR1 SGHDN, CDR2 FVKESK. This CDR3 has 16 residues. Losses at the gene ends were 1 base for V and 4 bases for J; bases not matched to a gene: 6. As DNA, the CDR3 is TGTGCCAGCAGCCAAGTAGGCAGACAGGGGGCCTATGGCTACACCTTC. Translating it yields CASSQVGRQGAYGYTF.